The present entry profiles one TCR beta chain with its context. Germline values: CDR1 SEHNR, CDR2 FQNEAQ (reference sequence). This CDR3 contains 13 residues. The sample belongs to a study of T cells expressing NK-cell markers. On the study more broadly: Seven of the eight sequenced donors were classified as HCMV-seropositive, and one was classified as seronegative.

Reanalyzing the 5' RACE reads, TCRdb keeps one entry per CDR3 protein, without DNA. The repertoire table contains roughly 170,000 distinct CDR3 sequences. The sequence was collected from a woman aged 18-70 years in good health. The chain carries TRBV7-9 and TRBJ2-7. The sequenced material came from blood T cells: a sorted CD56 or NKG2C T cell subset, CD4+ or CD8+ T cells, or bulk PBMC T cells (not recorded which). The CDR3 spells CASNQGMSYEQYF. Based on the CDR3 plus reference TRBV7-9 and TRBJ2-7, the full variable domain is DTGVSQNPRHKITKRGQNVTFRCDPISEHNRLYWYRQTLGQGPEFLTYFQNEAQLEKSRLLSDRFSAERPKGSFSTLEIQRTEQGDSAMYLCASNQGMSYEQYFGPGTRLTVT.